The entry that follows covers one T cell receptor (beta chain) sequence. Its antigen is as yet unknown. Second doses that came at about 4 or about 12 weeks were put together. These data belong to a study of T cell responses to AZD1222 COVID-19 vaccine. This CDR3 is built from 16 residues. Germline lookup yields CDR1 SGDLS and CDR2 YYNGEE. V lost 0 bases, J lost 5 bases, and 18 bases lay in between. The data were produced by immunoSEQ multiplex PCR, yet TCRdb's version contains in-frame clones alone and is incomplete. In the table there are some 160,000 clones, about 83% of which are singletons. General observations from the study: Scientists sampled the repertoires only once the peak T cell response had passed. At 160-218 and 743-854, vaccine-associated CD4 TCRs were dominant, and they spanned spike. Only six AZD1222 recipients tested seropositive at baseline.

This TCR came from an adult who received the AZD1222 COVID-19 vaccine. The sample consisted of peripheral blood, taken 28 days after the second AZD1222 dose. J is TRBJ2-7 and V is TRBV9; no definite D call. The CDR3 coding sequence is TGTGCCAGCAGCGTAGGATTGCGGAACAGCCCCGACGAGCAGTACTTC. This encodes CASSVGLRNSPDEQYF.